This entry describes one T cell receptor beta chain. The data derive from a study of blood T cell repertoires in COVID-19. The V gene lost 6 bases and the J gene lost 3 bases, with 12 bases spanning the gap. This CDR3 region has 14 residues. The germline V gene encodes CDR1 MNHEY and CDR2 SVGAGI. TCRdb's table, derived via immunoSEQ multiplex PCR, lists solely in-frame clones and lacks some. This sample has 97,000 or so clones, with around 90% found just once. The sequenced sample consisted of peripheral blood. The chain recombines TRBV6-5 with TRBJ1-3, with D possibly TRBD1 on 6 matching bases. The TCR originated in a woman aged 45-65 years with COVID-19, enrolled during active disease. The CDR3 protein is CASSTGLGGNTIYF. The CDR3, as DNA: TGTGCCAGCAGCACAGGGCTGGGTGGAAACACCATATATTTT.